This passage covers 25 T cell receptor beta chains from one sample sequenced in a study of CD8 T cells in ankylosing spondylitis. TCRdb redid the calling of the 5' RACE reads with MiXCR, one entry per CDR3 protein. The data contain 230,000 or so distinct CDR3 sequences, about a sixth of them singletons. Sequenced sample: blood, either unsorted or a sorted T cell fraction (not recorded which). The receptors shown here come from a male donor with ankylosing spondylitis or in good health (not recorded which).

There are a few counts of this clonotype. CDR3 in DNA: TGTGCCAGCACCCCCAGGCGGGAGCTTTACGAGCAGTACTTC. Protein: CASTPRRELYEQYF. This chain links TRBV27 with TRBJ2-7; 7 bases agree with TRBD2. The germline gives CDR1 MNHEY, CDR2 SMNVEV (reference sequence). The CDR3 is 14 residues long. V shed 7 bases, J shed 4 bases, and the junction held 10 bases outside the gene matches.

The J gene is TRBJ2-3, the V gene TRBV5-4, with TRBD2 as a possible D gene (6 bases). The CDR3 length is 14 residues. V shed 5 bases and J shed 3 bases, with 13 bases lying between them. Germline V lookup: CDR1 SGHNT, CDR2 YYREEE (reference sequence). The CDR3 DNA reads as TGTGCCAGCAGTTTCCGGGACTTTACAGATACGCAGTATTTT. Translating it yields CASSFRDFTDTQYF.

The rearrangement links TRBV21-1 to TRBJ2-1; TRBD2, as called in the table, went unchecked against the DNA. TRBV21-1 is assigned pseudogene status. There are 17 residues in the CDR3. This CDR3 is CASSTSGTSGKNNEQFF. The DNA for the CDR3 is TGTGCCAGCAGCACGTCCGGGACTAGCGGGAAGAACAATGAGCAGTTCTTC.

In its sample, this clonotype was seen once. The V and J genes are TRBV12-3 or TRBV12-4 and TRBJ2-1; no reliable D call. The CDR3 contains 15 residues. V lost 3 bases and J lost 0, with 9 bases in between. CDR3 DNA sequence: TGTGCCAGCAGTTTTCTCGAAAGCTCCTACAATGAGCAGTTCTTC. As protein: CASSFLESSYNEQFF.

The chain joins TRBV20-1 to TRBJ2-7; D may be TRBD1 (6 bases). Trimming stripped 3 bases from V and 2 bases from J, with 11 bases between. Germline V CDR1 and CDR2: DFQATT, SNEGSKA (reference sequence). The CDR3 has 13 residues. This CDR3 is CSARRQAAYEQYF. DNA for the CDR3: TGCAGTGCTAGGAGACAGGCCGCCTACGAGCAGTACTTC.

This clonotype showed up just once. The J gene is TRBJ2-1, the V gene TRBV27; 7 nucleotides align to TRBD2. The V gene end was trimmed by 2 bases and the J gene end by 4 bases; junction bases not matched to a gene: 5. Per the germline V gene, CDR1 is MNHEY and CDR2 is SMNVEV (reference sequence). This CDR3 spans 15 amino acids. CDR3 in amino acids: CASSLTSALYNEQFF. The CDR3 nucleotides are TGTGCCAGCAGTTTAACTAGCGCCCTGTACAATGAGCAGTTCTTC.

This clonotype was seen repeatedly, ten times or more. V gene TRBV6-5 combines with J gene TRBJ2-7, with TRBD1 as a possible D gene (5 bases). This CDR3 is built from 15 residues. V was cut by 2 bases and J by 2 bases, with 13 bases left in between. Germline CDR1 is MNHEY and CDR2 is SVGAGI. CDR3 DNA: TGTGCCAGCAGTTACGGGTGGGGCCCAGCCTACGAGCAGTACTTC. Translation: CASSYGWGPAYEQYF.

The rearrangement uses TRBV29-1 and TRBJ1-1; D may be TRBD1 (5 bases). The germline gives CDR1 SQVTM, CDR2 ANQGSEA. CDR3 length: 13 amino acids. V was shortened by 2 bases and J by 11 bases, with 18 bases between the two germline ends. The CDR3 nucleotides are TGCAGCGTTGAATTCGCGTCCTCAGGGTTGGCTTTCTTT. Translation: CSVEFASSGLAFF.

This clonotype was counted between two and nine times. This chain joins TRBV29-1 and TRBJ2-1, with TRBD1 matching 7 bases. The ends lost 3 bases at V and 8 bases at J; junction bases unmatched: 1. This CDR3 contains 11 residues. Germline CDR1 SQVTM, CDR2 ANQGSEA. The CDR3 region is CSVDQGDEQFF. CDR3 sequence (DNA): TGCAGCGTTGATCAGGGGGATGAGCAGTTCTTC.

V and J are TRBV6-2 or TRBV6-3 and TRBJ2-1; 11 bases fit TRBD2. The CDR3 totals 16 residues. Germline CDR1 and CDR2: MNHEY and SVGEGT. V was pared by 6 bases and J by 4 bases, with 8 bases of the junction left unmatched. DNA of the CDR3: TGTGCCAGCAGCCCCTCGGGACTAGCGGTTTACAATGAGCAGTTCTTC. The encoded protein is CASSPSGLAVYNEQFF.

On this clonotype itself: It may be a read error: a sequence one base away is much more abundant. CDR3 residues: CASSSGHVQNIQYF. In DNA form, the CDR3 reads TGTGCCAGCAGCTCCGGACACGTCCAAAACATTCAGTACTTC. The rearrangement joins TRBV9 to TRBJ2-4; tentative D call: TRBD1 (5 bases). The CDR3 totals 14 residues. V dropped 4 bases and J dropped 5 bases, with 13 bases sitting between them. The germline CDR1 and CDR2 sequences are SGDLS and YYNGEE.

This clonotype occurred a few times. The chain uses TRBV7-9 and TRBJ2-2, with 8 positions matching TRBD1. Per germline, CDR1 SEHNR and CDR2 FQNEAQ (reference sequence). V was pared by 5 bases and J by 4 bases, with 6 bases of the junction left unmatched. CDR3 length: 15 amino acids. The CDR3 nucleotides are TGTGCCAGCAGCCCAGGACAGGGTCTCACCGGGGAGCTGTTTTTT. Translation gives CASSPGQGLTGELFF.

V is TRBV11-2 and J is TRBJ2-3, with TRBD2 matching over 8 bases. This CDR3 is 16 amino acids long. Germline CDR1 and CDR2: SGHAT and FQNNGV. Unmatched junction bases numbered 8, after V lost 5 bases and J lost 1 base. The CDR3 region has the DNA TGTGCCAGCAGCCTGAGGACTAGCTCGGGCACAGATACGCAGTATTTT. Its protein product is CASSLRTSSGTDTQYF. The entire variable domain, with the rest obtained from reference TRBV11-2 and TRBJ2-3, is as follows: EAGVAQSPRYKIIEKRQSVAFWCNPISGHATLYWYQQILGQGPKLLIQFQNNGVVDDSQLPKDRFSAERLKGVDSTLKIQPAKLEDSAVYLCASSLRTSSGTDTQYFGPGTRLTVL.

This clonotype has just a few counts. CDR3 region: CASSQDPGLAVFNEQFF. The CDR3 nucleotides are TGCGCCAGCAGCCAAGACCCGGGACTAGCGGTTTTCAATGAGCAGTTCTTC. The chain combines TRBV4-1 with TRBJ2-1; TRBD2 agrees at 11 bases. The CDR3 spans 17 residues. The J segment lost 6 bases and the V segment lost 0 bases, leaving 7 bases of the junction unmatched. The germline gives CDR1 MGHRA, CDR2 YSYEKL.

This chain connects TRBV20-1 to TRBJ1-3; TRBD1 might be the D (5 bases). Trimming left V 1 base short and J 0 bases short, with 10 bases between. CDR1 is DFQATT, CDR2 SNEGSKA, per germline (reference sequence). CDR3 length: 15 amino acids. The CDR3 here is CSARAGDRSGNTIYF. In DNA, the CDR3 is TGCAGTGCTAGAGCCGGGGACCGCTCTGGAAACACCATATATTTT.

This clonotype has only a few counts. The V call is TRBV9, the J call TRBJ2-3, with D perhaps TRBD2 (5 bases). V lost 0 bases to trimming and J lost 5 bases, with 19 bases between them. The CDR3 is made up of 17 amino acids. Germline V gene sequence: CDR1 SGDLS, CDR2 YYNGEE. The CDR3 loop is CASSVDGLLSGEDTQYF. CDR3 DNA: TGTGCCAGCAGCGTAGACGGCCTGTTAAGCGGAGAAGATACGCAGTATTTT.

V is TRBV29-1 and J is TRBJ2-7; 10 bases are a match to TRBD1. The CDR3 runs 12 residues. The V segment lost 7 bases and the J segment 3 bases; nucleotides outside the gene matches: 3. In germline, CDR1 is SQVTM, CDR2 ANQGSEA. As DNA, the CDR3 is TGCAGCGCCGGGGACAGGGGCTACGAGCAGTACTTC. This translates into CSAGDRGYEQYF.

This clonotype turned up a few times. The CDR3 DNA reads as TGCGCCAGCAGCCCGGGGACAGGAGATAGTGAAAAACTGTTTTTT. Residues: CASSPGTGDSEKLFF. The chain couples TRBV4-3 to TRBJ1-4; 8 positions match TRBD1. This CDR3 has 15 amino acids. Germline CDR1 and CDR2: LGHNA and YSLEER. With 4 bases clipped from V and 7 bases from J, the junction kept 8 bases outside the gene matches.

The CDR3 sequence is CATSDPGLNEQFF. The CDR3 nucleotides are TGTGCCACCAGTGATCCGGGACTAAATGAGCAGTTCTTC. The chain carries TRBV24-1 and TRBJ2-1, with TRBD2 matching 7 bases. V trimming: 3 bases; J trimming: 7 bases; junction bases outside the gene matches: 2. Germline V gives CDR1 KGHDR, CDR2 SFDVKD. The CDR3 runs to 13 residues.

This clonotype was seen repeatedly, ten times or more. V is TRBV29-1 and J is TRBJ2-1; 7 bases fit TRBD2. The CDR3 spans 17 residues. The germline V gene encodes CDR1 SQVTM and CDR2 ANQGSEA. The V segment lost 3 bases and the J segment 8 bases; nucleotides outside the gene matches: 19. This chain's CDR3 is CSVEKGSGMGVIDEQFF. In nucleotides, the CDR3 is TGCAGCGTTGAGAAGGGGAGCGGGATGGGGGTTATAGATGAGCAGTTCTTC.

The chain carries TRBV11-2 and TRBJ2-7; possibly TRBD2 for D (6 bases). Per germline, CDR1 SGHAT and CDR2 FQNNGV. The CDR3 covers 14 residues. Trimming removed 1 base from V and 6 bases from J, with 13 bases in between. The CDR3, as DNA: TGTGCCAGCAGCTTAGTTGGGACTCGTCTCGAGCAGTACTTC. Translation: CASSLVGTRLEQYF.

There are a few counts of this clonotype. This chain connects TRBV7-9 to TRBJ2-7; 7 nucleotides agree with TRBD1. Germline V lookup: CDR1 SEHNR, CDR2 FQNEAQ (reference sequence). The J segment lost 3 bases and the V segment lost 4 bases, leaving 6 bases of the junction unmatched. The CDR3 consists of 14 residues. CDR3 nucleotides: TGTGCCAGCAGCTCTACAGGGGCTTACTACGAGCAGTACTTC. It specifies CASSSTGAYYEQYF.

In nucleotides, the CDR3 is TGTGCCACCAAACGACTAGCGGGAGGGAAGTACGAGCAGTACTTC. Translating it yields CATKRLAGGKYEQYF. The J gene is TRBJ2-7, the V gene TRBV24-1; 14 bases line up with TRBD2. Trimming took 8 bases from V and 4 from J; bases not matched to a gene: 6. The germline gives CDR1 KGHDR, CDR2 SFDVKD. CDR3 length equals 15 residues.

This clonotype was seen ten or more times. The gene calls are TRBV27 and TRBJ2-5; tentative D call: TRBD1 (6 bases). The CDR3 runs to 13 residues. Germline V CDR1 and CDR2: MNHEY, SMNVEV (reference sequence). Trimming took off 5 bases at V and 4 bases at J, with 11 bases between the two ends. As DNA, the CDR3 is TGTGCCAGCAGTAACAGGGTTGGAGAGACCCAGTACTTC. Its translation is CASSNRVGETQYF.

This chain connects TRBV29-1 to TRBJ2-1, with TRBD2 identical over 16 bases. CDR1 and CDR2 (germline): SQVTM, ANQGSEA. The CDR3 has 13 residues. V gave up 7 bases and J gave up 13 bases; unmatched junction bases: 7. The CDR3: CSDSGLAGGLQFF. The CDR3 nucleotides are TGCAGCGACTCGGGACTAGCGGGAGGGCTACAGTTCTTC.